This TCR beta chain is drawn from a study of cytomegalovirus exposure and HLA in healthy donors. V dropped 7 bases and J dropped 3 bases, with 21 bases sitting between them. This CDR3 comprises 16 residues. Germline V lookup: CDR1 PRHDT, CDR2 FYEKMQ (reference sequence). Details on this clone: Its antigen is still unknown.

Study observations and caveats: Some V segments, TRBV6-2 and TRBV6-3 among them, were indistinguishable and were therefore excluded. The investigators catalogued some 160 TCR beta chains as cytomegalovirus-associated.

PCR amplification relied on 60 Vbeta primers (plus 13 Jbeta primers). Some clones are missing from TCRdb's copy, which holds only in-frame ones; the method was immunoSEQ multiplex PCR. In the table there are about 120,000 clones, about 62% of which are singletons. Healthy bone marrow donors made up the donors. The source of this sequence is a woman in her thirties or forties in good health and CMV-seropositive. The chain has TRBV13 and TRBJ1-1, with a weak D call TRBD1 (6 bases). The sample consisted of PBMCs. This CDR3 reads CASTLRGGRTDTEAFF. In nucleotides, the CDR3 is TGTGCCAGCACCTTGAGGGGGGGGCGGACTGACACTGAAGCTTTCTTT.